One and the same sample provided the 3 T cell receptor beta chains below, sequenced in a study of blood T cell repertoires in COVID-19. Sequencing was performed with immunoSEQ multiplex PCR; in TCRdb, only in-frame clones are kept and a portion is missing. The sample carries some 110,000 clones, over 65% recorded once. Sequenced material: peripheral blood. Receptors were obtained from an older man with COVID-19, enrolled during active disease.

The CDR3 DNA sequence: TGCGCCAGCACACCGGGACAGGATACCTACAATGAGCAGTTCTTC. As protein: CASTPGQDTYNEQFF. The chain combines TRBV5-1 with TRBJ2-1, with TRBD1 identical over 8 bases. CDR3 size: 15 residues. V gave up 6 bases and J gave up 2 bases; unmatched junction bases: 7. CDR1 is SGHRS, CDR2 YFSETQ, per germline.

This chain links TRBV28 with TRBJ2-2; D is possibly TRBD2 (6 bases). Germline CDR1 is MDHEN and CDR2 is SYDVKM. CDR3 length equals 14 residues. V lost 4 bases to trimming and J lost 5 bases, with 11 bases between them. The CDR3 DNA sequence: TGTGCCAGCAGTTCCGATGGGGGGACCGGGGAGCTGTTTTTT. This encodes CASSSDGGTGELFF.

This clone turned up a few times. V is TRBV19 and J is TRBJ1-5; D uncertain. Trimming took 0 bases from V and 0 from J, leaving 6 bases between them. The germline V gene encodes CDR1 LNHDA and CDR2 SQIVND (reference sequence). The CDR3 runs 15 residues. The CDR3 here is CASSIDNYSNQPQHF. The DNA of the CDR3 is TGTGCCAGTAGTATAGACAACTATAGCAATCAGCCCCAGCATTTT.